A selection of T cell receptor beta chains follows, all from one sample in a study of T-cell memory formation after mild COVID-19. TCRdb reanalysed the 5' RACE reads using MiXCR and keeps one entry per CDR3 protein. The table includes about 110,000 distinct CDR3 sequences, about 15% detected once. The sequenced material came from PBMCs or a T cell subset sorted from them (not recorded which). The receptors originated from a man aged 18 to 30 who had mild COVID-19 (a few samples of this study predate the infection). Cell type and time point are not known. Each CDR3 is given with its conserved first and last residue. D genes are given only for firm matches. Clone size appears in some rows only: once, few, many, or a class for an expanded clone.

j_call clone_size d_call v_call cdr3_nt cdr3_aa
TRBJ2-7 few TRBD2 TRBV5-1 TGCGCCAGCAGCCCTTGGACTAGCGGGGGGAAAGAGCAGTACTTC CASSPWTSGGKEQYF
TRBJ1-1 . TRBD1 TRBV4-1 TGCGCCAGCAGCCGGTCCTTATACGGGACAGGGGACACTGAAGCTTTCTTT CASSRSLYGTGDTEAFF
TRBJ2-5 . TRBD2 TRBV5-1 TGCGCCAGCAGCTTGACTAGCGGAGCCCAAGAGACCCAGTACTTC CASSLTSGAQETQYF
TRBJ2-5 many TRBD2 TRBV6-5 TGTGCCAGCAGTCCCGGGAGCGGGGGCATCAAAGAGACCCAGTACTTC CASSPGSGGIKETQYF
TRBJ2-5 . . TRBV6-5 TGTGCCAGCAGTTACTCGGTGCCCTCGTACCAAGAGACCCAGTACTTC CASSYSVPSYQETQYF
TRBJ1-2 . . TRBV7-8 TGTGCCAGCAGCTTAGATTTGCGGGGCTACACCTTC CASSLDLRGYTF
TRBJ1-5 . . TRBV5-6 TGTGCCAGCAGCCAGTGGGGAAACGATCAGCCCCAGCATTTT CASSQWGNDQPQHF
TRBJ2-7 few . TRBV5-6 TGTGCCAGCAGTAACGGGAATTTCGGTCTCCAGACCTACGAGCAGTACTTC CASSNGNFGLQTYEQYF
TRBJ2-5 . TRBD1 TRBV2 TGTGCCAGCAGTGGAGATGGGACAGGGCGAGAGACCCAGTACTTC CASSGDGTGRETQYF
TRBJ2-2 many . TRBV2 TGTGCCAGCGGAGGAGTCGCGAACACCGGGGAGCTGTTTTTT CASGGVANTGELFF
TRBJ2-2 many . TRBV27 TGTGCCAGCAGTCTCCCTACCGGGGAGCTGTTTTTT CASSLPTGELFF
TRBJ1-1 . . TRBV5-1 TGCGCCAGCGGTTACAGGGTGACTGAAGCTTTCTTT CASGYRVTEAFF
TRBJ2-3 . TRBD1 TRBV7-2 TGTGCCAGCAGACCTACGACAGGGGCACGGGGAGATACGCAGTATTTT CASRPTTGARGDTQYF
TRBJ2-7 few TRBD1 TRBV7-9 TGTGCCATCCGAGGGACAGGGGACTACGAGCAGTACTTC CAIRGTGDYEQYF
TRBJ1-5 . TRBD1 TRBV5-6 TGTGCCAGCAGCTGGACAGGGGGGGAGCCCCAGCATTTT CASSWTGGEPQHF
TRBJ2-1 few . TRBV4-1 TGCGCCAGCAGCCAATACTCCCCGGATGTAAATGAGCAGTTCTTC CASSQYSPDVNEQFF
TRBJ2-5 few TRBD2 TRBV29-1 TGCAGCGTTGAGGGACTAGCGGGGGCAGAGACCCAGTACTTC CSVEGLAGAETQYF
TRBJ1-5 . . TRBV4-1 TGCGCCAGCAGCCAGGTTATGGGAACAGGGTATCAGCCCCAGCATTTT CASSQVMGTGYQPQHF
TRBJ2-1 once . TRBV12-3/TRBV12-4 TGTGCCAGCAAGCCGGGAAGCTCCTACAATGAGCAGTTCTTC CASKPGSSYNEQFF
TRBJ2-7 few . TRBV4-1 TGCGCCAGCAGCCAAGAGGAGGGTACCTACGAGCAGTACTTC CASSQEEGTYEQYF
TRBJ2-5 once . TRBV29-1 TGCAGCGTTGTGGGAGGACGGGTCGGAGAGACCCAGTACTTC CSVVGGRVGETQYF
TRBJ2-3 few . TRBV9 TGTGCCAGCAGCCTGGTGGGGGCCGGCACAGATACGCAGTATTTT CASSLVGAGTDTQYF
TRBJ1-5 . . TRBV6-6 TGTGCCAGCACCCTCGGGGGTAATCAGCCCCAGCATTTT CASTLGGNQPQHF
TRBJ2-7 few . TRBV19 TGTGCCAGTAGTGGGACGGACTCCTACGAGCAGTACTTC CASSGTDSYEQYF
TRBJ1-1 . . TRBV19 TGTGCCAGTAGCAGGCCCAGAACGAACACTGAAGCTTTCTTT CASSRPRTNTEAFF
TRBJ2-1 . . TRBV5-6 TGTGCCAGCAGCTTGGCTAGGGGGTACAATGAGCAGTTCTTC CASSLARGYNEQFF
TRBJ2-7 few . TRBV3-1 TGTGCCAGCAGTTACCGGGACCCGCGTTGGTCCTACGAGCAGTACTTC CASSYRDPRWSYEQYF
TRBJ1-2 . TRBD1 TRBV7-9 TGTGCCAGCAGCTTAGGTGTCGGACAGGGGGCTGGAGGCTACACCTTC CASSLGVGQGAGGYTF
TRBJ2-1 . . TRBV5-8 TGTGCCAGCAGCCTGATGGGGTACAATGAGCAGTTCTTC CASSLMGYNEQFF
TRBJ2-5 few . TRBV7-9 TGTGCCAGCAGCTTAGTGCGTGGGGGTGTGGAGACCCAGTACTTC CASSLVRGGVETQYF
TRBJ2-2 many . TRBV4-1 TGCGCCAGCGGACCGTCCCTCCCGGCAGGGGCCGGGGAGCTGTTTTTT CASGPSLPAGAGELFF
TRBJ1-5 . . TRBV4-3 TGCGCCAGCAGCCAAGACACGACGGAGCAGCCCCAGCATTTT CASSQDTTEQPQHF
TRBJ2-1 . . TRBV4-3 TGCGCCAGCAGCCCCTCTTTGGGGGGCTACAATGAGCAGTTCTTC CASSPSLGGYNEQFF
TRBJ1-2 . . TRBV7-8 TGTGCCAGCAGCTTAGGGATGGGTGACAGGCCTTATGGCTACACCTTC CASSLGMGDRPYGYTF
TRBJ2-5 many TRBD2 TRBV3-1 TGTGCCAGCAGCCAAGTCCTAGCGGGGTTGCAAGAGACCCAGTACTTC CASSQVLAGLQETQYF
TRBJ2-3 few . TRBV29-1 TGCAGCGTTGAAGGAGGGGAAGACCGTCGCACAGATACGCAGTATTTT CSVEGGEDRRTDTQYF
TRBJ1-1 . . TRBV29-1 TGCAGCGTTGAAGCGCTCAGACGGCAGGATGGGGTGAACACTGAAGCTTTCTTT CSVEALRRQDGVNTEAFF
TRBJ2-2 few . TRBV9 TGTGCCAGCAGCGTGGAAAAGGCGGGGGCCTACACCGGGGAGCTGTTTTTT CASSVEKAGAYTGELFF
TRBJ2-7 . TRBD1 TRBV5-6 TGTGCCAGCAGCTCAGGGGGAAGCTCCTACGAGCAGTACTTC CASSSGGSSYEQYF
TRBJ2-5 . TRBD2 TRBV6-5 TGTGCCAGCAGACCCTACGGGGGGGCCCTCCAAGAGACCCAGTACTTC CASRPYGGALQETQYF
TRBJ1-5 . . TRBV28 TGTGCCAGCAGGACGGAACTTAGCAATCAGCCCCAGCATTTT CASRTELSNQPQHF
TRBJ2-1 . . TRBV6-5 TGTGCCAGCAGAAAAGGAGCCTCTCATGAGCAGTTCTTC CASRKGASHEQFF
TRBJ1-6 . . TRBV13 TGTGCCAGCAGCTTAGGAGGAGATAATTCACCCCTCCACTTT CASSLGGDNSPLHF
TRBJ2-2 few . TRBV6-6 TGTGCCAGCGCTATGGCGGGACGGACGAACACCGGGGAGCTGTTTTTT CASAMAGRTNTGELFF
TRBJ2-7 . TRBD1 TRBV4-1 TGCGCCAGCAGCCAAGATTCGGACAGGGTTATCCCCTACGAGCAGTACTTC CASSQDSDRVIPYEQYF
TRBJ1-5 few TRBD1 TRBV12-5 TGTGCTAGTGTCACAGGGGGAAATAGCAATCAGCCCCAGCATTTT CASVTGGNSNQPQHF
TRBJ2-1 . TRBD2 TRBV7-6 TGTGCCAGCAGCTTGACATTTAGCGGGGGGGATCACAATGAGCAGTTCTTC CASSLTFSGGDHNEQFF
TRBJ2-4 . . TRBV12-3/TRBV12-4 TGTGCCAGCAGTTTTCTTAGGCCGCTGAACATTCAGTACTTC CASSFLRPLNIQYF
TRBJ2-2 few TRBD2 TRBV5-1 TGCGCCAGCAGCGCAAGACTAGCGGGGGGCCACACCGGGGAGCTGTTTTTT CASSARLAGGHTGELFF
TRBJ2-3 . TRBD2 TRBV12-3/TRBV12-4 TGTGCCAGCAGTTTGGGGACTAGCGGGGGACGAGATACGCAGTATTTT CASSLGTSGGRDTQYF
TRBJ2-1 many . TRBV20-1 TGCAGTGCTAGGGACACGGTATCCTACAATGAGCAGTTCTTC CSARDTVSYNEQFF
TRBJ2-1 many TRBD2 TRBV4-2 TGTGCCAGCAGCCAAGGAGCGGGGGGGCAGGTGGGTGAGCAGTTCTTC CASSQGAGGQVGEQFF
TRBJ2-4 few . TRBV11-2 TGTGCCAGCAGCTCGTCCCGGGACGTAACTATGTGGAACATTCAGTACTTC CASSSSRDVTMWNIQYF
TRBJ2-3 . TRBD2 TRBV7-2 TGTGCCAGCAGCTTAACCTCCATTCTAGCGGCAGATACGCAGTATTTT CASSLTSILAADTQYF
TRBJ2-1 few . TRBV7-6 TGTGCCAGCAGCGGGACGGGAGATGAGCAGTTCTTC CASSGTGDEQFF